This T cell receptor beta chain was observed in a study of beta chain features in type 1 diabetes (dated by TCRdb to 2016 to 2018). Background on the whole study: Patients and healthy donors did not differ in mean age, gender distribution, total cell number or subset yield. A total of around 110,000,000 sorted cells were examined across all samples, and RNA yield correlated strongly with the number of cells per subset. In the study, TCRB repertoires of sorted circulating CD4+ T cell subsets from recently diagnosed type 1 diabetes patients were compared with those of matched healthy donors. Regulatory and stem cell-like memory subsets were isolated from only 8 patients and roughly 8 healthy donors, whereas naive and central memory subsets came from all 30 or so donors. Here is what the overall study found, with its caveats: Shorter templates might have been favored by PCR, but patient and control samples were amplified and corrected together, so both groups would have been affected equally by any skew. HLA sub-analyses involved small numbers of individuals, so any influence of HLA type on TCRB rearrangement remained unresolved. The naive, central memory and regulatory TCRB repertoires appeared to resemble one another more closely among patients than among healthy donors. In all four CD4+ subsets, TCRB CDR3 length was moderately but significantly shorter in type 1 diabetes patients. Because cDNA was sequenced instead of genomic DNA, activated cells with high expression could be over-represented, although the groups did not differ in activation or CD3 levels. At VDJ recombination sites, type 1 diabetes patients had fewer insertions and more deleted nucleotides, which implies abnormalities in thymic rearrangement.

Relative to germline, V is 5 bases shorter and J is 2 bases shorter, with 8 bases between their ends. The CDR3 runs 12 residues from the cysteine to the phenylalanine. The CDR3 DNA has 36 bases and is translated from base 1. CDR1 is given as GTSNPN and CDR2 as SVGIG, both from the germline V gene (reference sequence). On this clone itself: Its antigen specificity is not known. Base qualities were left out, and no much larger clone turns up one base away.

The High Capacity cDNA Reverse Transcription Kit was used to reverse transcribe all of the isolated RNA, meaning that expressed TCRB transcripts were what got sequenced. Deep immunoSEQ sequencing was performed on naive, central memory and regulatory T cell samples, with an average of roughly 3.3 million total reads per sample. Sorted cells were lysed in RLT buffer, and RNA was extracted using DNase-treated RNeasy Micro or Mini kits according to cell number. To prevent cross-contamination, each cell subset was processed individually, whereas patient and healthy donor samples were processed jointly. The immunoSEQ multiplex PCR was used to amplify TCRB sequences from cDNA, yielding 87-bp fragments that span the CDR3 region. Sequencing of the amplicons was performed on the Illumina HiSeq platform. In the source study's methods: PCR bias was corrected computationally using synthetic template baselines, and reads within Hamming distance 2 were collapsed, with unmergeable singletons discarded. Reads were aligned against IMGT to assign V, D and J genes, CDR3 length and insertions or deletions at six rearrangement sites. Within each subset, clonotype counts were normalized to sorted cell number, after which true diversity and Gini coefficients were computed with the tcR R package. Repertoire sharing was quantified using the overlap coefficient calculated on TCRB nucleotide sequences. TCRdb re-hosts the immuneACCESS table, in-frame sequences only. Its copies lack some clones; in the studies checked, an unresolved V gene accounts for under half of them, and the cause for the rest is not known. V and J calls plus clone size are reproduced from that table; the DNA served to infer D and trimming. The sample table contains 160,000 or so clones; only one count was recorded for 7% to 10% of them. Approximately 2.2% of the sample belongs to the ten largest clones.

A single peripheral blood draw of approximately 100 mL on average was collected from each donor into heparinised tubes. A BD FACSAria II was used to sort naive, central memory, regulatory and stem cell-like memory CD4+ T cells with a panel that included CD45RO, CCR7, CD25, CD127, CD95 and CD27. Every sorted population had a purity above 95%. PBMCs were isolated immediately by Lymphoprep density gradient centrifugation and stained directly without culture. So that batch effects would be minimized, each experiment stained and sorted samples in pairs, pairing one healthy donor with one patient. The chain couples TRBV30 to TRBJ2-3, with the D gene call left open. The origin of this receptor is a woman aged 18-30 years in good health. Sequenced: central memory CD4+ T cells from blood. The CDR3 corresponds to CAWGYYTDTQYF. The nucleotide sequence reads TGTGCCTGGGGCTACTACACAGATACGCAGTATTTT.